Sequencing of this TCR beta chain was carried out in a study of TIL therapy for anti-PD-1-resistant metastatic lung cancer. This CDR3 spans 16 amino acids. J lost 5 bases, V lost 2 bases, and 1 base had no gene match. Germline V CDR1 and CDR2: SGHNT, YYREEE (reference sequence). The libraries were made with immunoSEQ v3. Measured with immunoSEQ multiplex PCR; TCRdb has only the in-frame clones, and not every one. The sample lists 25,000 to 30,000 clones; roughly 63% were seen once. Time point noted: pre-treatment sample, taken before nivolumab and TIL therapy. The tumor samples were excised metastases, mostly pleural nodules or supraclavicular lymph nodes.

This TCR derives from a woman between 30 and 80 years old with non-small cell lung cancer. This specimen was tumor tissue, taken at baseline. This rearrangement joins TRBV5-4 to TRBJ2-1; TRBD2 matches 16 bases. The CDR3 sequence is CASSFGTSGRDNEQFF. The CDR3 DNA reads as TGTGCCAGCAGCTTTGGGACTAGCGGGAGGGACAATGAGCAGTTCTTC.